This TCR beta chain was identified in a study of blood T cell repertoires in COVID-19. Here immunoSEQ multiplex PCR was the method, and the copy in TCRdb shows in-frame clones only, minus some. The data contain around 60,000 clones, 88% of them singletons. The germline V gene encodes CDR1 SGHAT and CDR2 FQNNGV. The ends were cut back, 1 base at V and 7 bases at J, with 11 bases in the middle. The CDR3 contains 14 residues. This clone came up a few times. This sequence joins TRBV11-2 and TRBJ1-5; D is unresolved. The receptor's source is a man between 45 and 60 years old with active COVID-19. The sample taken for sequencing was peripheral blood. The CDR3 loop is CASSLGAAGQPQHF. CDR3 DNA: TGTGCCAGCAGCTTAGGGGCCGCGGGGCAGCCCCAGCATTTT.